Listed here are 13 T cell receptor beta chains from one sample, sequenced in a study of blood T cell repertoires in COVID-19. TCRdb keeps only in-frame clones here, not all; method: immunoSEQ multiplex PCR. The profile shows hundreds of thousands of clones, 89% of them singletons. The sequenced material came from PBMCs or T cells enriched from blood (not recorded which). The receptors were sampled from a man aged 60 to 75 who had recovered from COVID-19.

J is TRBJ2-2 and V is TRBV6-4; D is unresolved. The CDR3 has 16 residues. Trimming pared 6 bases from V and 0 bases from J, leaving 14 bases between. Per germline, CDR1 MRHNA and CDR2 SNTAGT. Written as DNA, the CDR3 is TGTGCCAGCAGCCGTCGTGGCACTACGAACACCGGGGAGCTGTTTTTT. This gives the protein CASSRRGTTNTGELFF.

V is TRBV5-1 and J is TRBJ2-7; the D is unclear. V gave up 3 bases and J gave up 2 bases, with 9 bases separating them. The CDR3 spans 13 residues. CDR1 and CDR2 from the germline V gene are SGHRS and YFSETQ. In DNA, the CDR3 is TGCGCCAGCAGCTCTTCTAGTGCCTACGAGCAGTACTTC. This sequence encodes CASSSSSAYEQYF.

The gene calls are TRBV6-6 and TRBJ1-2, with TRBD1 matching 7 bases. The CDR3 has 15 amino acids. V lost 9 bases and J lost 2; bases outside the gene matches: 12. Per the germline V gene, CDR1 is MNHNY and CDR2 is SVGAGI (reference sequence). The CDR3 bases are TGTGCCAGTTCACACCGCCTGACAGGGAACTATGGCTACACCTTC. Translated, it gives CASSHRLTGNYGYTF.

The chain couples TRBV20-1 to TRBJ1-6; D gene uncertain. From germline, CDR1 is DFQATT and CDR2 SNEGSKA (reference sequence). V lost 3 bases to trimming and J lost 7 bases, with 10 bases between them. CDR3 size: 13 residues. The CDR3 DNA is TGCAGTGCTAGTCTTGGAGCGAATTCACCCCTCCACTTT. Protein product: CSASLGANSPLHF.

The gene calls are TRBV4-2 and TRBJ2-3; the match to TRBD2 covers 8 bases. The CDR3 runs to 18 residues. Germline trimming cut 4 bases from V and 0 bases from J; bases unmatched to any gene: 12. In germline, CDR1 is LGHNA, CDR2 YNFKEQ. In nucleotides, the CDR3 is TGTGCCAGCAGCCTTCTCTCGGTTAGCGGGACTAGCACAGATACGCAGTATTTT. This sequence encodes CASSLLSVSGTSTDTQYF.

This clone appeared a few times. The CDR3 region is CASSWSGNEQFF. The CDR3 DNA sequence: TGCGCCAGCAGCTGGAGCGGCAATGAGCAGTTCTTC. The rearrangement links TRBV5-1 to TRBJ2-1, with D possibly being TRBD2 (5 bases). Looked up from germline, CDR1 is SGHRS and CDR2 is YFSETQ. Trimming took off 3 bases at V and 6 bases at J, with 7 bases between the two ends. The CDR3 spans 12 residues.

The table lists this clone with a count of one. The V call is TRBV5-8, the J call TRBJ1-1, with D possibly matching TRBD1 (6 bases). Deletions cut 2 bases from V and 0 bases from J, with 17 bases between. The CDR3 covers 17 residues. CDR1 and CDR2 (germline): SGHTS, YDEGEE. The CDR3 sequence is CASSFMLGGSMNTEAFF. Written as DNA, the CDR3 is TGTGCCAGCAGCTTCATGCTTGGGGGCTCTATGAACACTGAAGCTTTCTTT.

The chain links TRBV24-1 to TRBJ2-5, with a weak D call TRBD1 (5 bases). Trimming shortened V by 0 bases and J by 5 bases, and 12 bases separated the two germline ends. Germline V lookup: CDR1 KGHDR, CDR2 SFDVKD. This CDR3 spans 15 amino acids. Written as DNA, the CDR3 is TGTGCCACCAGTGATTTGAGGGGTCCCGGGGAGACCCAGTACTTC. It codes for CATSDLRGPGETQYF.

This clone has a single count. The chain joins TRBV5-1 to TRBJ2-5; 10 positions match TRBD1. Germline lookup yields CDR1 SGHRS and CDR2 YFSETQ. V lost 4 bases to trimming and J lost 5 bases; unmatched junction nucleotides: 8. This CDR3 spans 15 amino acids. The DNA for the CDR3 is TGCGCCAGCAGCCTGATGACAGGGGGCTTGGAGACCCAGTACTTC. As protein: CASSLMTGGLETQYF.

The chain has TRBV5-1 and TRBJ2-1, with D possibly TRBD2 on 6 matching bases. The CDR3 sequence is 16 residues long. The ends were cut back, 6 bases at V and 2 bases at J, with 18 bases in the middle. Germline V gene lookup returns CDR1 SGHRS and CDR2 YFSETQ. The CDR3 DNA sequence: TGCGCCAGCACTCCTACTAGCACAATTACCTACAATGAGCAGTTCTTC. Translating gives CASTPTSTITYNEQFF.

The chain couples TRBV4-3 to TRBJ2-2; TRBD1 agrees at 7 bases. V lost 3 bases to trimming and J lost 3 bases; unmatched junction nucleotides: 10. Germline loops: CDR1 LGHNA, CDR2 YSLEER. CDR3 length: 17 amino acids. CDR3 loop: CASSHPRGRGDTGELFF. In DNA form, the CDR3 reads TGCGCCAGCAGCCATCCGAGGGGGCGTGGGGACACCGGGGAGCTGTTTTTT.

V and J are TRBV9 and TRBJ1-2, with D unclear. Trimming removed 0 bases from V and 4 bases from J, with 7 bases in between. Per germline, CDR1 SGDLS and CDR2 YYNGEE. This CDR3 has 13 residues. The CDR3 nucleotides read TGTGCCAGCAGCGTAGACACCAGCTATGGCTACACCTTC. Translation: CASSVDTSYGYTF. Full variable domain (outside the CDR3, taken from reference TRBV9 and TRBJ1-2): DSGVTQTPKHLITATGQRVTLRCSPRSGDLSVYWYQQSLDQGLQFLIQYYNGEERAKGNILERFSAQQFPDLHSELNLSSLELGDSALYFCASSVDTSYGYTFGSGTRLTVV.

The rearrangement uses TRBV7-9 and TRBJ1-1, with a weak D call TRBD1 (6 bases). This CDR3 comprises 14 residues. V lost 4 bases to trimming and J lost 1 base, with 10 bases between them. Germline CDR1 and CDR2: SEHNR and FQNEAQ (reference sequence). The CDR3 nucleotides are TGTGCCAGCAGCTACAGGGCGGAGAACACTGAAGCTTTCTTT. This gives the protein CASSYRAENTEAFF.